What follows are 10 T cell receptor beta chains derived from one specimen sequenced in a study of shared T cell receptors in the human thymus. Sequencing used immunoSEQ multiplex PCR; TCRdb keeps in-frame clones, though not all of them. The table lists approximately 580,000 clones, around 78% of them singletons, with 0.01% to 0.015% in the top ten. The same specimen was also included in a second study, on human thymus T cells.

Sample: thymocytes. These receptors were collected from a boy under two years old with a congenital heart defect.

The chain uses TRBV19 and TRBJ1-4; no clear D gene. There are 14 residues in the CDR3. Germline assignment: CDR1 LNHDA and CDR2 SQIVND (reference sequence). The V and J ends lost 10 bases and 7 bases respectively, with 19 bases between them. The CDR3, as DNA: TGTGCCACAACCAGGAGGGAAGGAAGTGAAAAACTGTTTTTT. Amino acid sequence: CATTRREGSEKLFF. Full variable domain (outside the CDR3, taken from reference TRBV19 and TRBJ1-4): DGGITQSPKYLFRKEGQNVTLSCEQNLNHDAMYWYRQDPGQGLRLIYYSQIVNDFQKGDIAEGYSVSREKKESFPLTVTSAQKNPTAFYLCATTRREGSEKLFFGSGTQLSVL.

The chain recombines TRBV30 with TRBJ2-4, with 9 bases identical to TRBD1. The germline CDR1 and CDR2 sequences are GTSNPN and SVGIG (reference sequence). The ends lost 5 bases at V and 0 bases at J; junction bases unmatched: 5. This CDR3 region has 15 residues. The CDR3 loop reads CAWGDRGVAKNIQYF. The CDR3 DNA reads TGTGCCTGGGGTGACAGGGGGGTAGCCAAAAACATTCAGTACTTC.

The V call is TRBV5-1, the J call TRBJ2-1, with 9 positions matching TRBD2. With 0 bases clipped from V and 0 bases from J, the junction kept 4 bases outside the gene matches. CDR1 is SGHRS and CDR2 is YFSETQ in the germline V gene. The CDR3 sequence is 17 residues long. CDR3 amino acids: CASSLVRREGSYNEQFF. DNA of the CDR3: TGCGCCAGCAGCTTGGTGCGGCGGGAGGGCTCCTACAATGAGCAGTTCTTC.

This clone was detected only a few times. The chain recombines TRBV4-1 with TRBJ1-3, with a possible D match to TRBD1 (6 bases). Trimming shortened V by 0 bases and J by 0 bases, and 9 bases separated the two germline ends. Germline assignment: CDR1 MGHRA and CDR2 YSYEKL. The CDR3 consists of 16 residues. CDR3 sequence: CASSQEGDNSGNTIYF. The CDR3 coding sequence is TGCGCCAGCAGCCAAGAAGGGGACAACTCTGGAAACACCATATATTTT.

This clone was counted only a few times. The chain employs TRBV10-3 and TRBJ1-1, with D possibly being TRBD1 (5 bases). The CDR3 totals 11 residues. Germline CDR1 and CDR2: ENHRY and SYGVKD. V was clipped by 7 bases and J by 7 bases, with 10 bases between them. CDR3 region: CAIKDRGEAFF. CDR3 in DNA: TGTGCCATCAAAGACAGAGGTGAAGCTTTCTTT.

The chain combines TRBV14 with TRBJ2-7; D unresolved. There are 12 residues in the CDR3. The germline gives CDR1 SGHDN, CDR2 FVKESK. Deletions cut 0 bases from V and 3 bases from J, with 3 bases between. The CDR3 here is CASSQEYYEQYF. Written as DNA, the CDR3 is TGTGCCAGCAGCCAAGAATACTACGAGCAGTACTTC. Complete variable domain (other parts from reference TRBV14 and TRBJ2-7): EAGVTQFPSHSVIEKGQTVTLRCDPISGHDNLYWYRRVMGKEIKFLLHFVKESKQDESGMPNNRFLAERTGGTYSTLKVQPAELEDSGVYFCASSQEYYEQYFGPGTRLTVT.

The chain has TRBV14 and TRBJ2-3; no definite D call. Trimming stripped 3 bases from V and 4 bases from J, with 5 bases between. Germline V gives CDR1 SGHDN, CDR2 FVKESK. The CDR3 loop spans 12 amino acids. The CDR3 sequence is CASSQAPDTQYF. The CDR3 bases are TGTGCCAGCAGCCAGGCCCCAGATACGCAGTATTTT.

The gene calls are TRBV15 and TRBJ2-7; 7 bases line up with TRBD1. Looked up from germline, CDR1 is LNHNV and CDR2 is YYDKDF (reference sequence). V trimming: 5 bases; J trimming: 4 bases; junction bases outside the gene matches: 8. The CDR3 contains 14 residues. CDR3 in amino acids: CATSRRDSHYEQYF. CDR3 bases: TGTGCCACCAGCCGCCGGGACAGCCATTACGAGCAGTACTTC.

This clone was detected only a few times. The chain links TRBV29-1 to TRBJ2-5; D might be TRBD1 (6 bases). Trimming removed 5 bases from V and 7 bases from J, with 14 bases in between. Germline CDR1 and CDR2: SQVTM and ANQGSEA. The CDR3 contains 12 residues. CDR3 sequence: CSVLDRKGTQYF. In nucleotides, the CDR3 is TGCAGCGTTCTCGACAGGAAAGGGACCCAGTACTTC.

The chain uses TRBV9 and TRBJ2-2, with a possible D match to TRBD1 (6 bases). Germline-derived CDR1 and CDR2 are SGDLS and YYNGEE. The CDR3 spans 15 residues. Trimming removed 4 bases from V and 5 bases from J, with 15 bases in between. The CDR3 here is CASSPRQDMTGELFF. The CDR3 DNA follows: TGTGCCAGCAGCCCAAGACAGGACATGACCGGGGAGCTGTTTTTT.